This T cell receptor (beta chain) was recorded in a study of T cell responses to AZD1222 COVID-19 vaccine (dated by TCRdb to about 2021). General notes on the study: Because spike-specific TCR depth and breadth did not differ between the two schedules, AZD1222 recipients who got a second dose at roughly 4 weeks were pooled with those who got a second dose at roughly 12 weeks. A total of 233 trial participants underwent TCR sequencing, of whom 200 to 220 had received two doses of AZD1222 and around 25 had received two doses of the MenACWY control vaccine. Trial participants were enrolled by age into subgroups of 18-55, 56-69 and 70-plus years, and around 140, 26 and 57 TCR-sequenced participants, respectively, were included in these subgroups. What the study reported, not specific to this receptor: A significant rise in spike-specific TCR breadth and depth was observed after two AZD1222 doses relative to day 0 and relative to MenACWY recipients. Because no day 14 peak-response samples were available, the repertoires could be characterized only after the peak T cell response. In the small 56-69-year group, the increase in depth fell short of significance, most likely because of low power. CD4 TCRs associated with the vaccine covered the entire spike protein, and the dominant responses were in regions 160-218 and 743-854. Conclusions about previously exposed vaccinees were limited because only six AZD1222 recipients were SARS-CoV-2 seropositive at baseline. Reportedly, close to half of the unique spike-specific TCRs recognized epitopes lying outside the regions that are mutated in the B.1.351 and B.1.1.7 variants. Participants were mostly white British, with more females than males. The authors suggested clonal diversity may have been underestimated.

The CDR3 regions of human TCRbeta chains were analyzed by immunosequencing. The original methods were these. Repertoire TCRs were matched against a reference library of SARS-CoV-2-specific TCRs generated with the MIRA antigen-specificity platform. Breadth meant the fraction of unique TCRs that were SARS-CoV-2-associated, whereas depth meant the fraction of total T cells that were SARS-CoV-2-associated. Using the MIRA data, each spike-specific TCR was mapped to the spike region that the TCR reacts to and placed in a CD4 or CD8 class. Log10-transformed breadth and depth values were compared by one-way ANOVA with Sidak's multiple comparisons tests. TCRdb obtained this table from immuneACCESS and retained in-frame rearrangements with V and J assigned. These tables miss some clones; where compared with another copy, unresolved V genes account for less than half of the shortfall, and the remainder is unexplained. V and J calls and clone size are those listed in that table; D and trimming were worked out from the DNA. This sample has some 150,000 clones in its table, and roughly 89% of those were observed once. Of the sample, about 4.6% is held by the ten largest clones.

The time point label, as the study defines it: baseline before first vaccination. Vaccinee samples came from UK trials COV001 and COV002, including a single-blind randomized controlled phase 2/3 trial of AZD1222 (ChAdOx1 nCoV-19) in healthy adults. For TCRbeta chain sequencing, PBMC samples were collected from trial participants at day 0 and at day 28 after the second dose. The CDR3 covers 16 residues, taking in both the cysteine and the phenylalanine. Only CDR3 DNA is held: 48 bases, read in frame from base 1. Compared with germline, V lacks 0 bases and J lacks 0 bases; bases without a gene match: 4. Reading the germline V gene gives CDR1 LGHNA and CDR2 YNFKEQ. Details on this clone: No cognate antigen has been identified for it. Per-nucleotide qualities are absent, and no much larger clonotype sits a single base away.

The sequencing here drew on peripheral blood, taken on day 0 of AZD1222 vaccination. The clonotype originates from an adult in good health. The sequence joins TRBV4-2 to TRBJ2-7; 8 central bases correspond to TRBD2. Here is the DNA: TGTGCCAGCAGCCAAGAGGTACTAGCGGACTCCTACGAGCAGTACTTC. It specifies CASSQEVLADSYEQYF.